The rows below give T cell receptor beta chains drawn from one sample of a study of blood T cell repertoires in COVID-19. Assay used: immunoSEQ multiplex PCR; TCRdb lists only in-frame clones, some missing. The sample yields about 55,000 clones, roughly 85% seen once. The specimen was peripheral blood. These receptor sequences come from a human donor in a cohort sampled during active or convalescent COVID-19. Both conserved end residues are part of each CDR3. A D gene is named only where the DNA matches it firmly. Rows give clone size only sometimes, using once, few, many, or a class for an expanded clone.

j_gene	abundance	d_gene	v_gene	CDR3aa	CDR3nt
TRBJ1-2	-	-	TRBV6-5	CASRTTASANYGYTF	TGTGCCAGCAGAACTACAGCTAGCGCTAACTATGGCTACACCTTC
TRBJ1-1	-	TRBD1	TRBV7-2	CASSLGQGRAFF	TGTGCCAGCAGCCTTGGACAGGGCCGAGCTTTCTTT
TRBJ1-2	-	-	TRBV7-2	CASSLVATNYGYTF	TGTGCCAGCAGCTTAGTGGCCACGAACTATGGCTACACCTTC
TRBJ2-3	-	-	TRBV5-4	CASSLQGSDTQYF	TGTGCCAGCAGCTTGCAGGGATCAGATACGCAGTATTTT
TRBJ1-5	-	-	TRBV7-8	CASSFDTNQPQHF	TGTGCCAGCAGCTTCGACACCAATCAGCCCCAGCATTTT
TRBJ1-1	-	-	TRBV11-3	CASSDRTANTEAFF	TGTGCCAGCAGCGACCGGACAGCGAACACTGAAGCTTTCTTT
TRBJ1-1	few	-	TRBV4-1	CASSQGGNTEAFF	TGCGCCAGCAGCCAAGGCGGGAACACTGAAGCTTTCTTT
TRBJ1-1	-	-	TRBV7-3	CASSRPGGAEAFF	TGTGCCAGCAGCCGCCCCGGGGGAGCTGAAGCTTTCTTT
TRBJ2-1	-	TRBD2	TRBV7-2	CASRPALAGYNEQFF	TGTGCCAGCAGGCCAGCCCTAGCGGGTTACAATGAGCAGTTCTTC
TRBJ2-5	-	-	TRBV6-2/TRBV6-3	CASSYGGGETQYF	TGTGCCAGCAGTTACGGTGGAGGGGAGACCCAGTACTTC
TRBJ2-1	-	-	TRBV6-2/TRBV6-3	CASSPRGRGRNEQFF	TGTGCCAGCAGTCCCAGGGGGCGGGGGCGCAACGAGCAGTTCTTC
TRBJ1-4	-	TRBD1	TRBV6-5	CASSRQGGYEKLFF	TGTGCCAGCAGTAGACAGGGAGGATATGAAAAACTGTTTTTT
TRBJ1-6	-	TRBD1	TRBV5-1	CASSSRQGDNSPLHF	TGCGCCAGCAGCTCTCGACAGGGCGATAATTCACCCCTCCACTTT
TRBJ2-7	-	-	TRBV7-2	CASSLVYPLSSYEQYF	TGTGCCAGCAGCTTGGTATATCCTCTAAGCTCCTACGAGCAGTACTTC
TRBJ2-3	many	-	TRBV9	CASSAGRGGTDTQYF	TGTGCCAGCAGCGCCGGGAGAGGTGGCACAGATACGCAGTATTTT
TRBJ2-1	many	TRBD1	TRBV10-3	CAIMQTGTSYNEQFF	TGTGCCATCATGCAGACAGGGACCTCTTACAATGAGCAGTTCTTC
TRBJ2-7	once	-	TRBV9	CASSPAPSSYEQYF	TGTGCCAGCAGCCCAGCGCCCTCGTCCTACGAGCAGTACTTC
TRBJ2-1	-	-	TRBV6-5	CASKPGLSSYNEQFF	TGTGCCAGCAAACCGGGACTCAGCTCCTACAATGAGCAGTTCTTC
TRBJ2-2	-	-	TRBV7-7	CASSPHTGELFF	TGTGCTAGCAGCCCTCACACCGGGGAGCTGTTTTTT
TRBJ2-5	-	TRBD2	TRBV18	CASSPQKGGGETQYF	TGTGCCAGCTCACCACAGAAAGGCGGGGGGGAGACCCAGTACTTC
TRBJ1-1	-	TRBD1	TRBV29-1	CSGWDRWDTEAFF	TGCAGCGGATGGGACAGGTGGGACACTGAAGCTTTCTTT
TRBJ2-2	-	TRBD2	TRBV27	CASSFLRGGNTGELFF	TGTGCCAGCAGTTTCCTTCGGGGGGGGAACACCGGGGAGCTGTTTTTT
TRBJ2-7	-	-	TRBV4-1	CASSQEREFYEQYF	TGCGCCAGCAGCCAAGAGCGGGAATTCTACGAGCAGTACTTC
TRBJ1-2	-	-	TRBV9	CASRADGGNYGYTF	TGTGCCAGCAGAGCGGATGGGGGGAATTATGGCTACACCTTC
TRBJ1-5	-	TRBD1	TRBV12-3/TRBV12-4	CAGSRGVNQPQHF	TGTGCGGGGTCCAGGGGGGTTAATCAGCCCCAGCATTTT
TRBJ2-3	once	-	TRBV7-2	CASSSDRFTDTQYF	TGTGCCAGCAGCTCCGACAGGTTCACAGATACGCAGTATTTT
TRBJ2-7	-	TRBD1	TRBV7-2	CASSTGTGGSYEQYF	TGTGCCAGCAGCACCGGGACAGGGGGCTCCTACGAGCAGTACTTC
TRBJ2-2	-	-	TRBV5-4	CASSLERGVGELFF	TGTGCCAGCAGCTTGGAACGCGGGGTAGGGGAGCTGTTTTTT
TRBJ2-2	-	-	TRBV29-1	CSARGGTGELFF	TGCAGCGCCCGCGGTGGCACCGGGGAGCTGTTTTTT
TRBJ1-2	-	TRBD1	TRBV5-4	CASSFGTGGSGYTF	TGTGCCAGCAGCTTTGGGACAGGGGGCAGTGGCTACACCTTC
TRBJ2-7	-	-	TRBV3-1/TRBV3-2	CASSQGSYYEQYF	TGTGCCAGCAGCCAAGGCAGTTACTACGAGCAGTACTTC
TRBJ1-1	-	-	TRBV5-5	CASSAGADVAFF	TGTGCCAGCAGCGCTGGGGCCGATGTAGCTTTCTTT
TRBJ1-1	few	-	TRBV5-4	CASSFTEAGEAFF	TGTGCCAGCAGCTTCACGGAGGCCGGTGAAGCTTTCTTT
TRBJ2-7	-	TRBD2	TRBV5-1	CASSPRGAGPEQYF	TGCGCCAGCAGCCCGCGGGGGGCCGGCCCCGAGCAGTACTTC
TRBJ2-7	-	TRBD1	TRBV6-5	CASSYRTDRAHYEQYF	TGTGCCAGCAGTTACCGGACTGACAGGGCGCATTACGAGCAGTACTTC
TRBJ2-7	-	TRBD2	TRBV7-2	CASSFGTSGGAYPYEQYF	TGTGCCAGCAGCTTCGGGACTAGCGGGGGAGCTTACCCCTACGAGCAGTACTTC
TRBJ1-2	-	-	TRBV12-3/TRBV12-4	CASSGLLANGYTF	TGTGCCAGCAGTGGACTTCTCGCTAACGGCTACACCTTC
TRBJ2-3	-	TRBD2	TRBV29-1	CSVDGGVTDTQYF	TGCAGCGTTGACGGGGGGGTTACAGATACGCAGTATTTT
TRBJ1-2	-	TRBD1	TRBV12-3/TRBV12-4	CASSWTGGTYTF	TGTGCCAGCAGTTGGACAGGGGGCACTTACACCTTC
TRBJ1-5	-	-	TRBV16	CASSQSAGSNQPQHF	TGTGCCAGCAGCCAATCTGCGGGAAGCAATCAGCCCCAGCATTTT
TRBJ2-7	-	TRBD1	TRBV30	CAWSLLGTGGDEQYF	TGTGCCTGGAGTCTCCTCGGGACAGGGGGCGACGAGCAGTACTTC